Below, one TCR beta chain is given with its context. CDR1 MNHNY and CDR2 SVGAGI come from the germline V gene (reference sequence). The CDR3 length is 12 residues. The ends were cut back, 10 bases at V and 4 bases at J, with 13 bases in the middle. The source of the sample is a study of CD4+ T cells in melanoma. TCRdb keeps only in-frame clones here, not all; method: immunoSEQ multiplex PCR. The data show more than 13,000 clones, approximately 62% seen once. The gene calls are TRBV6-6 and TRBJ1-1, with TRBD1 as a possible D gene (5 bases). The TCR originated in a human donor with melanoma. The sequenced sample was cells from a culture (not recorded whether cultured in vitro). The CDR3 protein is CATTGDATEAFF. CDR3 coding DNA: TGTGCCACCACAGGCGACGCCACTGAAGCTTTCTTT.